These T cell receptor beta chains were read from a single sample in a study of neurological immune-mediated disorders. TCRdb redid the calling of the 5' RACE reads with MiXCR, one entry per CDR3 protein. The sample consists of approximately 40,000 distinct CDR3 sequences, approximately 21% of them appearing once. Specimen: PBMCs. These receptors were obtained from a man aged 55 to 69 with HTLV-1-associated myelopathy (HAM/TSP). The CDR3 runs from the conserved cysteine through the conserved F or W. The D gene is left open where the match is weak. Only some rows state a clone size, as once, few, many or a class for expanded clones.

.	once	TRBV15	TRBJ2-1	TGTGCCACCAGCACTAACAATGAGCAGTTCTTC	CATSTNNEQFF
TRBD1	many	TRBV15	TRBJ1-5	TGTGTCACCAGCAGAGGACAGGGGAGGGGGCAGCCCCAGCATTTT	CVTSRGQGRGQPQHF
TRBD2	many	TRBV15	TRBJ2-2	TGTGCCACCAGCAGAGATGGGCTAGCGGGCTCTGGGGAGCTGTTTTTT	CATSRDGLAGSGELFF
.	medium-sized	TRBV15	TRBJ2-3	TGTGCCACCAGCAGAGAAGGGACAAATACGCAGTATTTT	CATSREGTNTQYF
TRBD2	many	TRBV29-1	TRBJ2-3	TGCAGCGTTGAAGGACTAGCGGGAGGGCCTAGCACAGATACGCAGTATTTT	CSVEGLAGGPSTDTQYF
TRBD2	.	TRBV27	TRBJ2-2	TGTGCCAGCAGAATAGCGGGAGTAACCGGGGAGCTGTTTTTT	CASRIAGVTGELFF
TRBD1	many	TRBV7-2	TRBJ1-5	TGTGCCAGCAGCTTAGGGGACAGATATAGCAATCAGCCCCAGCATTTT	CASSLGDRYSNQPQHF
TRBD1	many	TRBV6-5	TRBJ2-7	TGTGCCAGCAGACCCGGGACAGGTACCTACGAGCAGTACTTC	CASRPGTGTYEQYF
.	few	TRBV5-5	TRBJ2-5	TGTGCCAGCAGCTTGGGGCCAGTAAGAATCCAAGAGACCCAGTACTTC	CASSLGPVRIQETQYF
.	few	TRBV12-3/TRBV12-4	TRBJ2-3	TGTGCCAGCAGAAAGACCGTCAGTACGCAGTATTTT	CASRKTVSTQYF
.	many	TRBV6-5	TRBJ2-3	TGTGCCAGCAAAAGGAGAGGAGGCACAGATACGCAGTATTTT	CASKRRGGTDTQYF
.	.	TRBV5-1	TRBJ2-2	TGCGCCAGCAGCTTGGTCGTAGTGGGATCTCGTGGCACCGGGGAGCTGTTTTTT	CASSLVVVGSRGTGELFF
TRBD1	.	TRBV27	TRBJ1-1	TGTGCCAGCCGGCGGGGGGGGACAGGGGGCTCGGGTGGCACTGAAGCTTTCTTT	CASRRGGTGGSGGTEAFF
.	many	TRBV12-3/TRBV12-4	TRBJ1-1	TGTGCCAGCAGTTTACTCAGGGGCGGAACTGAAGCTTTCTTT	CASSLLRGGTEAFF
.	many	TRBV5-1	TRBJ2-2	TGCGCCAGCAGCAGCGGGTTTACGAACACCGGGGAGCTGTTTTTT	CASSSGFTNTGELFF
TRBD2	many	TRBV6-5	TRBJ2-1	TGTGCCAGCAGTTCCCCTGGACTAGCGAACTACAATGAGCAGTTCTTC	CASSSPGLANYNEQFF
.	many	TRBV20-1	TRBJ1-3	TGCAGTGCTAGGGACATCTCTGGAAACACCATATATTTT	CSARDISGNTIYF
TRBD2	few	TRBV13	TRBJ2-3	TGTGCCAGCAGCGACAGACTAGCGGGAGAGGTAGATACGCAGTATTTT	CASSDRLAGEVDTQYF
TRBD2	many	TRBV5-1	TRBJ2-5	TGCGCCAGCAGCTCAACTAGCGGCCAAGAGACCCAGTACTTC	CASSSTSGQETQYF
TRBD2	many	TRBV5-1	TRBJ2-1	TGCGCCAGCAGCTCCACTAGCGGGTATTACAATGAGCAGTTCTTC	CASSSTSGYYNEQFF
.	many	TRBV20-1	TRBJ1-1	TGCAGTGCTAGTATAGAGACAGGGAACACTGAAGCTTTCTTT	CSASIETGNTEAFF
.	.	TRBV20-1	TRBJ2-2	TGCAGTGCTAAAGGGTTTGGAGGGAAGAACACCGGGGAGCTGTTTTTT	CSAKGFGGKNTGELFF
TRBD1	many	TRBV6-5	TRBJ1-2	TGTGCCAGCAGTTACTCGACCATAGGGACAGCGGTTAACTATGGCTACACCTTC	CASSYSTIGTAVNYGYTF
.	many	TRBV29-1	TRBJ2-7	TGCAGCGTTGAAGATCGGGGCACCTACGAGCAGTACTTC	CSVEDRGTYEQYF
TRBD2	many	TRBV6-1	TRBJ2-1	TGTGCCAGCAACGGCGGGAGTATGTCTGGTGAGCAGTTCTTC	CASNGGSMSGEQFF
.	many	TRBV5-8	TRBJ2-1	TGTGCCAGCAGCCCTTACGGGGAGTACAATGAGCAGTTCTTC	CASSPYGEYNEQFF
TRBD2	many	TRBV5-1	TRBJ2-2	TGCGCCAGCAGGAAGGGACTAGCGGGATCCACGGGGGCCGGGGAGCTGTTTTTT	CASRKGLAGSTGAGELFF
.	many	TRBV12-3/TRBV12-4	TRBJ2-1	TGTGCCAGCAGTCCCCCGTCAGGCCTTGCTGAGCAGTTCTTC	CASSPPSGLAEQFF
.	many	TRBV27	TRBJ1-1	TGTGCCAGCAGTTTAGCGGGGAACACTGAAGCTTTCTTT	CASSLAGNTEAFF